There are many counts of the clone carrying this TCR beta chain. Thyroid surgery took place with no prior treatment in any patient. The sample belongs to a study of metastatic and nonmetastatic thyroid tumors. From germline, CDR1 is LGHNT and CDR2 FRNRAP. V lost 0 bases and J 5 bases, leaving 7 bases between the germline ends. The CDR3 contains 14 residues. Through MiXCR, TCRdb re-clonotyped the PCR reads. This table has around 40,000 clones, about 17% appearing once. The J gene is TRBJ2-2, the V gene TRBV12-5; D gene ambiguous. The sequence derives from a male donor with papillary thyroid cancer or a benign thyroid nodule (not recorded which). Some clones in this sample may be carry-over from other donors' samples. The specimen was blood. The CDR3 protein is CASGLVRVTGELFF. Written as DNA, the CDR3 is TGTGCTAGTGGTTTGGTACGGGTTACCGGGGAGCTGTTTTTT.